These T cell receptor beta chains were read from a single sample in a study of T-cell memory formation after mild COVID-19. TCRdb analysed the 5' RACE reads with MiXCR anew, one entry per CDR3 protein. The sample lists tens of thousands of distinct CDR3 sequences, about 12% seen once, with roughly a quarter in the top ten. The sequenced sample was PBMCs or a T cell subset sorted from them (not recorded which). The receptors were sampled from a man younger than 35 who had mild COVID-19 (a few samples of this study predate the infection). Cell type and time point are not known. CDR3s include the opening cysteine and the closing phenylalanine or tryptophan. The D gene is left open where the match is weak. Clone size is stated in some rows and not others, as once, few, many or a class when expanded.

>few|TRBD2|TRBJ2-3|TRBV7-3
TGTGCCAGCAGCCCGCAAGCGGGGGGGTACACAGATACGCAGTATTTT
CASSPQAGGYTDTQYF
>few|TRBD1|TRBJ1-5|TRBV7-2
TGTGCCAGCAGCTCTGACGGGACAGGCCTCCAAGGGCATTTT
CASSSDGTGLQGHF
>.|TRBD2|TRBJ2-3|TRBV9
TGTGCCAGCAGCGAGCGGGGCCGCTTGGATACGCAGTATTTT
CASSERGRLDTQYF
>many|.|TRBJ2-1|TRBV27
TGTGCCAGCCTTGTTTGGCCAAATACCTACAATGAGCAGTTCTTC
CASLVWPNTYNEQFF
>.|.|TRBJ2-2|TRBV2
TGTGCCAGCAGTGAGAGCAAGGAGCTGTTTTTT
CASSESKELFF
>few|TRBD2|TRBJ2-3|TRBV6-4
TGTGCCAGCAGTGACTCGAGCGGGGGGGCAGATAGGCAGTATTTT
CASSDSSGGADRQYF
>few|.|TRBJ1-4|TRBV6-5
TGTGCCAGCAGTCTTGGGCCGGATGAAAAACTGTTTTTT
CASSLGPDEKLFF
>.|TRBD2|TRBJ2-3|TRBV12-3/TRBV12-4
TGTGCCAGCAGTTTTACTAGCGGCACAGATACGCAGTATTTT
CASSFTSGTDTQYF
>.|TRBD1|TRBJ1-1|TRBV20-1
TGCAGTGCTTTACAGGGGACTAACACTGAAGCTTTCTTT
CSALQGTNTEAFF
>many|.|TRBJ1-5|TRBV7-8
TGTGCCAGCAGCAAGGTGGAGGGGACTTATAGCAATCAGCCCCAGCATTTT
CASSKVEGTYSNQPQHF
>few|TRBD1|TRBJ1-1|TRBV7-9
TGTGCCAGCAGCCGGGGACAGGCAGAAGCTTTCTTT
CASSRGQAEAFF
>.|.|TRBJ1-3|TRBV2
TGTGCCAGCAGTGGATCCTCAGGGGTCGGAAACACCATATATTTT
CASSGSSGVGNTIYF
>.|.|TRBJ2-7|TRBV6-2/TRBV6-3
TGTGCCAGCGGGCAAAGCGTGGGGCCCCTTCTGCGGTACTTC
CASGQSVGPLLRYF
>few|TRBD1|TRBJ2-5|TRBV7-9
TGTGCCAGCAGCTCGGAGACAGGGGGCGTGTTGGAGACCCAGTACTTC
CASSSETGGVLETQYF
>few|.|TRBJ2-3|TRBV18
TGTGCCAGCTCGTCAGAGGGGGGCACAGATACGCAGTATTTT
CASSSEGGTDTQYF
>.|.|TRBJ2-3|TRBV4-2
TGTGCCAGCAGCCAAGACCGGGGCAGCGGGCCCACAGATACGCAGTATTTT
CASSQDRGSGPTDTQYF
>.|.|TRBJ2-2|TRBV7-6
TGTGCCAGCCTCTGGGGGGAGCTGTTTTTT
CASLWGELFF
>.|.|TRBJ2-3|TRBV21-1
TGTGCCAGCACGAGCGGACGTGGAACAGATACGCAGTATTTT
CASTSGRGTDTQYF
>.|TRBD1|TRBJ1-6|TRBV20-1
TGCAGTGCTAGAAAGCCGGGACAGGTGTATAATTCACCCCTCCACTTT
CSARKPGQVYNSPLHF
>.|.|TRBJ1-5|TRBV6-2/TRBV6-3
TGTGCCAGCAGTTACTTGGGGGCTTCGGGCAATCAGCCCCAGCATTTT
CASSYLGASGNQPQHF
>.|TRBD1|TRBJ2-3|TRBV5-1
TGCGCCAGCAGCCCCGGAACAGGGGTGGAGACAGATACGCAGTATTTT
CASSPGTGVETDTQYF
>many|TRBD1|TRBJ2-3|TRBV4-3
TGCGCCAGCAGCCATAGACAGGGGCAGGCAGATACGCAGTATTTT
CASSHRQGQADTQYF
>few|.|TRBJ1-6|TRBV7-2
TGTGCCAGCAGCTTAGCGCCGATGGGGGGGGTGAGTTCACCCCTCCACTTT
CASSLAPMGGVSSPLHF
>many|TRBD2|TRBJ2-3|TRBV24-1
TGTGCCACTTCACCGAGAGCGGGGGCTGCAGATACGCAGTATTTT
CATSPRAGAADTQYF
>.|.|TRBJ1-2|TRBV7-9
TGTGCCAGCAGCGCAGGGTACTATGGCTACACCTTC
CASSAGYYGYTF
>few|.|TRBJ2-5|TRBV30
TGTGCCTGGAGTGTACTCGGGGAGACCCAGTACTTC
CAWSVLGETQYF
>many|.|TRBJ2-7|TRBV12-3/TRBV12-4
TGTGCCAGCTCCATTGGGGTCTACGAGCAGTACTTC
CASSIGVYEQYF
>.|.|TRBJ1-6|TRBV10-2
TGCGCCAGCATGGGGCAGGCCTATGTTTCACCCCTCCACTTT
CASMGQAYVSPLHF
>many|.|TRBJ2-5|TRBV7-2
TGTGCCAGCAGCTTAGCTCGGACCCAAGAGACCCAGTACTTC
CASSLARTQETQYF
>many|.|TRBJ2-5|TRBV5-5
TGTGCCAGCACACTGGGTCCCAGTCAGACCCAGTACTTC
CASTLGPSQTQYF
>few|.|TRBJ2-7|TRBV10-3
TGTGCCATCAGTGAGTCGTTGGGGACATTCAACGAGCAGTACTTC
CAISESLGTFNEQYF
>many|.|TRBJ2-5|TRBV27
TGTGCCAGCAGTGTAAGGCGGGAAGAGACCCAGTACTTC
CASSVRREETQYF
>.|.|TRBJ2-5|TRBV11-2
TGTGCCAGCAGCTTAGATCTCAGGGGTTCGGGCGAGACCCAGTACTTC
CASSLDLRGSGETQYF
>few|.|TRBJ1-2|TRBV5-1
TGCGCCAGCAGCTCCACCAGGAGGGATGGCTACACCTTC
CASSSTRRDGYTF
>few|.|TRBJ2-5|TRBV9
TGTGCCAGCAGCCCCCAGGGGAGTAGGTACCAAGAGACCCAGTACTTC
CASSPQGSRYQETQYF
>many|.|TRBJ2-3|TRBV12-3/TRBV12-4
TGTGCCAGCAGTTTGACTGTCGATACGCAGTATTTT
CASSLTVDTQYF
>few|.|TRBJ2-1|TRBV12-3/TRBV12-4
TGTGCCAGCAGTTTGGAATGGGGGCCCCCCTACAATGAGCAGTTCTTC
CASSLEWGPPYNEQFF
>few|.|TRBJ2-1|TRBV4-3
TGCGCCAGCAGCCAAGATATCAGGGCGGGCAATGAGCAGTTCTTC
CASSQDIRAGNEQFF
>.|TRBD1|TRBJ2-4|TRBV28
TGTGCCAGCAGTCCGAGGACAGGGCTAAACCTCCTAGCCAAAAACATTCAGTACTTC
CASSPRTGLNLLAKNIQYF
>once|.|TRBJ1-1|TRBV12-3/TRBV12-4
TGTGCCAGCACCGGGGAGGTGAACACTGAAGCTTTCTTT
CASTGEVNTEAFF
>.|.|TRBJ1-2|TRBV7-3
TGTGCCAGCAGCTTAGAGGGTGGCTATGGCTACACCTTC
CASSLEGGYGYTF
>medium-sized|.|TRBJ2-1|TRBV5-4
TGTGCCAGCAGCTTGGTGGGCCACGTTAACAATGAGCAGTTCTTC
CASSLVGHVNNEQFF
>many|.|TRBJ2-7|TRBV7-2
TGTGCCAGCAGCTCGGGACTTCACCTGGGGCAGTACTTC
CASSSGLHLGQYF
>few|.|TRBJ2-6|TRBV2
TGTGCCAGAGGGACACTTTACTCTGGGGCCAACGTCCTGACTTTC
CARGTLYSGANVLTF
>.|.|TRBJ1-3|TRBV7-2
TGTGCCAGCAGCTCCGGGACGAGAAACACCATATATTTT
CASSSGTRNTIYF
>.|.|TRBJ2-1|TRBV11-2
TGTGCCAGCAGCGTCTCAGGGGTTTACAATGAGCAGTTCTTC
CASSVSGVYNEQFF
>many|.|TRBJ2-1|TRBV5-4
TGTGCCAGCAGCTTGGGAAAATGGGTGCGAATACAGAATGAGCAGTTCTTC
CASSLGKWVRIQNEQFF
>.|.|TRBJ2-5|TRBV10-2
TGCGCCAGCAGTGAGTCAATGGCCCAGTACTTC
CASSESMAQYF
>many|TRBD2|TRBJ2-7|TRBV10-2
TGCGCCAGCAGTGAGGCCCTAGCGGAACTGTCCTACGAGCAGTACTTC
CASSEALAELSYEQYF
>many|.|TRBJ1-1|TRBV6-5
TGTGCCAGCAGCCGACGAAGCGTCGGGAACACTGAAGCTTTCTTT
CASSRRSVGNTEAFF
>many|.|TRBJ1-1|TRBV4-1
TGCGCCAGCAGCCAAGCGTTACTCCTCGGGAACACTGAAGCTTTCTTT
CASSQALLLGNTEAFF
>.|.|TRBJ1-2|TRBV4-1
TGCGCCAGCAGCCAAAGTCCGGGTAACGAACGAGCGAGGTATGGCTACACCTTC
CASSQSPGNERARYGYTF
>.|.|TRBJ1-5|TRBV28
TGTGCCAGCACCTCGGGGGGGTTGCCCCAGCATTTT
CASTSGGLPQHF
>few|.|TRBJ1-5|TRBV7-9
TGTGCCAGCAGCCCGCGGGGAGTGAGTCAGCCCCAGCATTTT
CASSPRGVSQPQHF
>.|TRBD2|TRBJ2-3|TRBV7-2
TGTGCCAGCAGCTTCTATACGAGCGGGGGGCCCTCCACAGATACGCAGTATTTT
CASSFYTSGGPSTDTQYF